This T cell receptor (beta chain) was sequenced in a study of regulatory T cells in long-lasting Graves disease. Points from the study as a whole: Repertoires from persistent disease leaned toward TRBV28, TRBJ1-2 and TRBJ2-5.

To make TCR beta libraries, researchers used iRepertoire HTBI primers and Arm-PCR of CDR3 regions. Original processing notes: Among the samples, around 61 TRBV and 12 to 15 TRBJ segments were identified. TCRdb re-called the multiplex PCR reads with MiXCR, one entry per CDR3 protein. TCRdb assigned the V and J calls; the authors' analysis was not used. The table shows hundreds of thousands of distinct CDR3 sequences, with 15% to 20% occurring only once. The time point denotes: newly diagnosed GD, antithyroid drugs for less than 3 months. PBMC-derived RNA was used for the TCR library. V was pared by 6 bases and J by 1 base, with 13 bases of the junction left unmatched. The CDR3 loop spans 19 amino acids. CDR1 ENHRY and CDR2 SYGVKD come from the germline V gene. This clonotype was counted only a few times. Its antigen is still unknown. These sequences were also reported in another study, on T cells in Graves' hyperthyroidism and ophthalmopathy. From that report: Diagnoses were established using clinical symptoms, serum thyroxine and TRAb, thyroid ultrasound and orbital computed tomography.

The receptor comes from a man aged 18 to 30 with Graves disease. Source: peripheral blood mononuclear cells (PBMCs), taken at new diagnosis, from a patient treated with antithyroid drugs. This sequence joins TRBV10-3 and TRBJ2-2; TRBD2 matches at 11 bases. The CDR3 nucleotides are TGTGCCATCAGCGACGTTGCCGGACTAGCGGGCGGGAACACCGGGGAGCTGTTTTTT. It specifies CAISDVAGLAGGNTGELFF.